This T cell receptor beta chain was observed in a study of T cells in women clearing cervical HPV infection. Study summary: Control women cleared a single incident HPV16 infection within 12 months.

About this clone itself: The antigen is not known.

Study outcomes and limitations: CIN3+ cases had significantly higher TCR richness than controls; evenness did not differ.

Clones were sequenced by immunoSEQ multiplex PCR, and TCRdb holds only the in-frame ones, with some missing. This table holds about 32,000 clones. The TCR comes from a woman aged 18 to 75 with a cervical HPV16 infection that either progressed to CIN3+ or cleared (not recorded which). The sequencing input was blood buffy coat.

CDR3 DNA (partial): TGCAGTGCTAGAGTCACGGACAGGTTCAATGAG. It is translated as CSARVTDRFNE. The entire CDR3 protein is CSARVTDRFNEQFF. This rearrangement joins TRBV20-1 to TRBJ2-1; 7 nucleotides match TRBD1. The read terminates 3 residues before the CDR3 end, so the remaining end is supplied by the germline J gene. Germline CDR1 is DFQATT and CDR2 is SNEGSKA (reference sequence). The V gene end was trimmed by 1 base and the J gene end by 6 bases; junction bases not matched to a gene: 6. CDR3 length: 14 residues.